This TCR beta chain was sequenced during a study of blood T cell repertoires in COVID-19. Under the authors' procedure: Quantification of nucleated cells was approximated via reference gene primer amplification. Some clones are missing from TCRdb's copy, which holds only in-frame ones; the method was immunoSEQ multiplex PCR. That table gives V, J and clone size, and the DNA gave D and trimming. The sample has about 150,000 clones; around 84% are singletons. The CDR3 runs to 13 residues. The germline CDR1 and CDR2 sequences are SQVTM and ANQGSEA. V was shortened by 6 bases and J by 1 base, with 7 bases between the two germline ends.

The chain employs TRBV29-1 and TRBJ2-6; no definite D call. This clonotype originated in a woman between 45 and 65 years old who had been exposed to COVID-19. The sequenced sample consisted of PBMCs or T cells enriched from blood (not recorded which). CDR3 region: CSVRVSGANVLTF. Here the CDR3 DNA reads TGCAGCGTACGAGTTTCTGGGGCCAACGTCCTGACTTTC.